A few counts support the clone carrying this T cell receptor beta chain. Repertoires were generated with immunoSEQ multiplex PCR, while TCRdb's copy carries only in-frame clones and drops some. The table lists about 220,000 clones, about four fifths of them singletons. The source of the sample is a study of blood T cell repertoires in COVID-19. Trimming at V came to 10 bases and at J to 2 bases, leaving 8 bases not matched to a gene. CDR1 MDHEN and CDR2 SYDVKM come from the germline V gene. The CDR3 extends over 14 amino acids. Source material: PBMCs or T cells enriched from blood (not recorded which). The sequence was obtained from a woman in her thirties or forties who had been exposed to COVID-19. The J gene is TRBJ1-3, the V gene TRBV28, with 7 nucleotides matching TRBD1. CDR3 sequence reads: CATKQQGTGNTIYF. As DNA, the CDR3 is TGTGCCACTAAGCAACAGGGGACTGGAAACACCATATATTTT.